This T cell receptor beta chain comes out of a study of cytomegalovirus exposure and HLA in healthy donors. Study findings and constraints: Sequencing artifact likely explains a cluster of highly shared sequence variants.

This CDR3 is built from 15 residues. V gave up 0 bases and J gave up 3 bases, with 9 bases separating them. The germline V gene has CDR1 LGHNA and CDR2 YSLEER. The sample holds a few counts of this clone. What it recognizes is unknown. PCR primers comprised 60 Vbeta and 13 Jbeta primers. This table comes from immunoSEQ multiplex PCR, and its TCRdb copy is limited to in-frame clones, with some not included. The sample has 110,000 or so clones; around 81% are singletons. The chain employs TRBV4-3 and TRBJ1-3; D is perhaps TRBD1 (5 bases). The material sequenced was PBMCs. This TCR derives from a woman aged 40 to 55 in good health and CMV-seronegative. The CDR3, as DNA: TGCGCCAGCAGCCAAGAGTGGGGCTATGGAAACACCATATATTTT. Amino acids: CASSQEWGYGNTIYF.